This T cell receptor beta chain was sequenced during a study of regulatory T cells in long-lasting Graves disease. Arm-PCR of CDR3 regions and iRepertoire HTBI primers were used to build TCR beta libraries. TCRdb re-derived calls from the multiplex PCR reads in MiXCR, one entry per CDR3 protein. The sample includes more than 350,000 distinct CDR3 sequences, about 16% of them seen just once. The CDR3 has 12 amino acids. Per the germline V gene, CDR1 is ENHRY and CDR2 is SYGVKD. V gave up 6 bases and J gave up 5 bases; unmatched junction bases: 2. The time point was: newly diagnosed GD, antithyroid drugs for less than 3 months. PBMC RNA served as the TCR library source. This same sample was also taken into another study, of T cells in Graves' hyperthyroidism and ophthalmopathy. That study adds: Stable Graves' hyperthyroidism meant no ophthalmopathy progression within 18 months. Progression to ophthalmopathy was predicted a median of about six months early.

The chain couples TRBV10-3 to TRBJ2-7, with 9 bases lining up with TRBD1. The sample was peripheral blood mononuclear cells (PBMCs), taken at new diagnosis, from a patient treated with antithyroid drugs. The receptor was isolated from a woman aged 25 to 39 with Graves disease. The CDR3 spells CAIRGTGNEQYF. DNA of the CDR3: TGTGCCATCAGGGGGACAGGGAACGAGCAGTACTTC.